These 20 T cell receptor beta chains originate from one sample sequenced in a study of siplizumab effects on memory and regulatory T cells. The method was immunoSEQ multiplex PCR; TCRdb's version includes in-frame clones alone and lacks a portion of them. Of roughly 100,000 clones listed, 93% are singletons. Sample: Tregs sorted from blood. These TCRs come from a human donor in good health.

V and J are TRBV6-6 and TRBJ2-7; a weak D match, TRBD2 (6 bases). Germline loops: CDR1 MNHNY, CDR2 SVGAGI (reference sequence). The CDR3 covers 14 residues. Between the trimmed V and J ends, which lost 5 bases and 2 bases, there was a span of 13 bases. The CDR3 DNA is TGTGCCAGCAGTCCTGGAGGGGCGCCCTACGAGCAGTACTTC. It translates to CASSPGGAPYEQYF.

V gene TRBV7-2 combines with J gene TRBJ1-2, with 9 bases matching TRBD1. This CDR3 region has 14 residues. Germline V gene lookup returns CDR1 SGHTA and CDR2 FQGNSA. Trimming at V came to 6 bases and at J to 6 bases, leaving 8 bases not matched to a gene. CDR3 in amino acids: CASRKQGALNGYTF. In DNA, the CDR3 is TGTGCCAGCAGAAAACAGGGGGCATTAAATGGCTACACCTTC.

The rearrangement uses TRBV7-2 and TRBJ2-4; D gene uncertain. Germline values: CDR1 SGHTA, CDR2 FQGNSA. Trimming cost V 5 bases and J 4 bases, with 9 bases left between them. CDR3 size: 13 residues. This CDR3 is CASSPYYKNIQYF. In nucleotides, the CDR3 is TGTGCCAGCAGCCCCTATTATAAAAACATTCAGTACTTC.

This clone is labeled medium-sized. V is TRBV5-4 and J is TRBJ1-2; TRBD1 aligns across 8 bases. CDR3 length: 14 residues. The V gene's germline CDR1 is SGHNT and CDR2 YYREEE (reference sequence). The V gene end was trimmed by 4 bases and the J gene end by 1 base; junction bases not matched to a gene: 3. The CDR3 DNA is TGTGCCAGCAGCCCGACAGGGGATAACTATGGCTACACCTTC. It yields the protein CASSPTGDNYGYTF.

The V gene is TRBV5-1, the J gene TRBJ2-3; 8 positions agree with TRBD1. V was pared by 7 bases and J by 0 bases, with 7 bases of the junction left unmatched. This CDR3 has 15 amino acids. Germline assignment: CDR1 SGHRS and CDR2 YFSETQ. CDR3 in DNA: TGCGCCAGCGGGGGACAGGTCGCTAGCACAGATACGCAGTATTTT. Protein: CASGGQVASTDTQYF.

This chain connects TRBV7-2 to TRBJ2-7, with D hard to call. Trimming cost V 1 base and J 0 bases, with 4 bases left between them. The CDR3 loop spans 13 amino acids. Looked up from germline, CDR1 is SGHTA and CDR2 is FQGNSA. The CDR3 region has the DNA TGTGCCAGCAGCTTAGACGCCTCCTACGAGCAGTACTTC. This encodes CASSLDASYEQYF.

V usage is TRBV7-9 and J usage is TRBJ2-7; D unresolved. V was shortened by 5 bases and J by 1 base, with 18 bases between the two germline ends. CDR1 is SEHNR, CDR2 FQNEAQ, per germline (reference sequence). CDR3 length: 16 amino acids. CDR3 bases: TGTGCCAGCAGCATTTGGTTAGTGCGCGGATCCTACGAGCAGTACTTC. Translation gives CASSIWLVRGSYEQYF.

This clone came up once. The gene calls are TRBV5-1 and TRBJ2-5; D is unclear. This CDR3 is 14 amino acids long. From germline, CDR1 is SGHRS and CDR2 YFSETQ. V shed 0 bases and J shed 2 bases, with 8 bases lying between them. CDR3 amino acids: CASSLAGLQETQYF. Written as DNA, the CDR3 is TGCGCCAGCAGCTTGGCCGGTCTACAAGAGACCCAGTACTTC.

CDR3 sequence reads: CASSLSGGPRNEQFF. CDR3 bases: TGTGCCAGCAGTTTATCGGGGGGCCCAAGAAATGAGCAGTTCTTC. The chain has TRBV27 and TRBJ2-1; D tentatively reads TRBD1 or TRBD2 (6 bases each). Germline V gene lookup returns CDR1 MNHEY and CDR2 SMNVEV (reference sequence). CDR3 size: 15 residues. Trimming took 0 bases from V and 7 from J, leaving 13 bases between them.

The chain uses TRBV19 and TRBJ1-5, with 10 bases fitting TRBD1. V shed 7 bases, J shed 0 bases, and the junction held 15 bases outside the gene matches. This CDR3 region has 19 residues. CDR1 is LNHDA, CDR2 SQIVND, per germline (reference sequence). CDR3 bases: TGTGCCAGTACCGTACGGTCCGGACAGGGGGTGATTAGCAATCAGCCCCAGCATTTT. Translated, it gives CASTVRSGQGVISNQPQHF.

The genes are TRBV6-5 and TRBJ1-2, with D unclear. This CDR3 spans 15 amino acids. Germline lookup yields CDR1 MNHEY and CDR2 SVGAGI. Trimming took 0 bases from V and 4 from J, leaving 12 bases between them. CDR3 DNA: TGTGCCAGCAGTTACTCGACGGGTTTGAGCTATGGCTACACCTTC. It is translated as CASSYSTGLSYGYTF.

This clone was found a few times. The J gene is TRBJ2-5, the V gene TRBV7-6, with D perhaps matching TRBD1 or TRBD2 (5 bases each). Trimming took off 5 bases at V and 7 bases at J, with 20 bases between the two ends. The CDR3 runs 15 residues. CDR1 is SGHVS and CDR2 is FNYEAQ in the germline V gene. CDR3 sequence reads: CASSQMDGTVVTQYF. As DNA, the CDR3 is TGTGCCAGCAGCCAGATGGACGGGACGGTGGTGACCCAGTACTTC.

The chain links TRBV5-8 to TRBJ2-3; D uncertain. The CDR3 covers 13 residues. The germline gives CDR1 SGHTS, CDR2 YDEGEE. The ends were cut back, 3 bases at V and 4 bases at J, with 9 bases in the middle. Here the CDR3 reads CASSSSWADTQYF. CDR3 in DNA: TGTGCCAGCAGCTCGTCTTGGGCAGATACGCAGTATTTT.

V gene TRBV6-1 combines with J gene TRBJ2-7, with D possibly TRBD2 on 7 matching bases. The CDR3 runs to 14 residues. Germline V CDR1 and CDR2: MNHNS, SASEGT. Trimming stripped 6 bases from V and 5 bases from J, with 17 bases between. The CDR3 is CASRRTGGLDEQYF. CDR3 DNA: TGTGCCAGCAGACGAACGGGGGGCCTGGACGAGCAGTACTTC.

Only one count was recorded for this clone. The chain employs TRBV30 and TRBJ1-2; D not resolved. Trimming pared 2 bases from V and 8 bases from J, leaving 18 bases between. This CDR3 is built from 14 residues. Germline V lookup: CDR1 GTSNPN, CDR2 SVGIG (reference sequence). The CDR3 DNA is TGTGCCTGGAGTTACCGGAAGAGGAGGTTGGGCTACACCTTC. Translating it yields CAWSYRKRRLGYTF.

The rearrangement uses TRBV5-1 and TRBJ2-7, with 7 bases fitting TRBD1. This CDR3 spans 14 amino acids. The junction had 8 bases not matched to a gene; V was cut back by 4 bases and J by 4 bases. CDR1 SGHRS and CDR2 YFSETQ come from the germline V gene. DNA of the CDR3: TGCGCCAGCAGCCCCCGGGACAGCGCATACGAGCAGTACTTC. Its translation: CASSPRDSAYEQYF.

This clone was recorded a few times. This sequence joins TRBV6-1 and TRBJ1-2, with D hard to call. The CDR3 has 12 amino acids. Trimming removed 8 bases at V and 2 bases at J, with 9 bases between. Germline lookup yields CDR1 MNHNS and CDR2 SASEGT. CDR3 nucleotide sequence: TGTGCCAGCTCTACAGCAAACTATGGCTACACCTTC. It yields the protein CASSTANYGYTF.

This clone was recorded once. V usage is TRBV10-3 and J usage is TRBJ2-2; D gene ambiguous. Germline V CDR1 and CDR2: ENHRY, SYGVKD. V was cut by 7 bases and J by 1 base, with 7 bases left in between. The CDR3 totals 13 residues. Here the CDR3 reads CAIKRENTGELFF. The CDR3 DNA sequence: TGTGCCATCAAAAGGGAGAACACCGGGGAGCTGTTTTTT.

The chain employs TRBV7-3 and TRBJ2-3; D is uncertain. Germline V gives CDR1 SGHTA, CDR2 FQGTGA. CDR3 length: 13 amino acids. The V gene lost 4 bases and the J gene lost 4 bases, with 9 bases spanning the gap. In nucleotides, the CDR3 is TGTGCCAGCAGCTCGTCCCGGTCAGATACGCAGTATTTT. This sequence encodes CASSSSRSDTQYF.

The chain employs TRBV7-2 and TRBJ2-2; weak D call: TRBD2 (5 bases). The length of the CDR3 is 17 residues. V was pared by 0 bases and J by 2 bases, with 13 bases between. Germline CDR1 is SGHTA and CDR2 is FQGNSA. The CDR3 DNA reads TGTGCCAGCAGCTTAGCCGGGCCCGGGATTAACACCGGGGAGCTGTTTTTT. Translated, it gives CASSLAGPGINTGELFF.